This T cell receptor beta chain comes out of a study of T cells in Graves' hyperthyroidism and ophthalmopathy. This clonotype has at least ten counts. Looked up from germline, CDR1 is LNHDA and CDR2 is SQIVND (reference sequence). V was pared by 4 bases and J by 6 bases, with 16 bases between. CDR3 length: 15 residues. Amplification yielded TCR beta CDR3 regions, with RNA transcripts as the source. Using the HTBI primer set, a first-round RT-PCR was run on the TCR CDR3. TCRdb re-derived calls from the multiplex PCR reads in MiXCR, one entry per CDR3 protein. Here the sample spans approximately 610,000 distinct CDR3 sequences, roughly 14% being singletons.

Sequences were obtained from blood. The TCR sequence derives from a woman aged 40-49 years with Graves' ophthalmopathy. The rearrangement uses TRBV19 and TRBJ1-5, with D possibly being TRBD1 (5 bases). CDR3 sequence (DNA): TGTGCCAGTAGTAGTGTAAGTCGGGGCGCTCAGCCCCAGCATTTT. It translates to CASSSVSRGAQPQHF.